The clone carrying this T cell receptor (beta chain) was detected a few times. This record belongs to a study of cytomegalovirus exposure and HLA in healthy donors. This PCR relied on a set of 60 Vbeta primers and 13 Jbeta primers. Some clones are missing from TCRdb's copy, which holds only in-frame ones; the method was immunoSEQ multiplex PCR. The profile shows fewer than 70,000 clones, just under 70% of them singletons. This receptor was obtained from a woman younger than 45 in good health and CMV-seronegative. The material sequenced was PBMCs.

CDR3 sequence reads: CASSQDWGHFFAQQYF. In DNA, the CDR3 is TGTGCCAGCAGCCAAGACTGGGGGCATTTTTTCGCGCAGCAGTACTTC. The rearrangement links TRBV14 to TRBJ2-7, with a tentative D call TRBD1 (6 bases). Germline V gene sequence: CDR1 SGHDN, CDR2 FVKESK. CDR3 length equals 16 residues. V shed 0 bases and J shed 8 bases, with 20 bases lying between them.